This T cell receptor (beta chain) was recorded in a study of cytomegalovirus exposure and HLA in healthy donors. In the study overall: Earlier, 95 million to 120 million unique TCR beta sequences were recovered from about 179 million T cells by an analysis.

This clone has only one observation. Its antigen is not identified. 60 Vbeta and 13 Jbeta primers were used in PCR. Libraries were prepared by immunoSEQ multiplex PCR; TCRdb keeps only in-frame clonotypes and omits some of them. This table has over 75,000 clones, 64% appearing once. Whole-study findings and limits: Cytomegalovirus-associated status was assigned to roughly 160 TCR beta chains. The authors assumed roughly uniform sequencing depth across donors for presence/absence analyses. Differences between HLA loci emerged in a later analysis of TCR association rates, with DRB1 most and HLA-C fewest.

This CDR3 comprises 19 residues. The V end was cut by 0 bases, the J end by 0 bases, with 17 bases between. The germline gives CDR1 LGHNA, CDR2 YSLEER. Source material: PBMCs. This receptor was obtained from a human donor in good health. The chain combines TRBV4-3 with TRBJ2-2, with D tentatively TRBD1 (6 bases). For the CDR3, the DNA is TGCGCCAGCAGCCAAGATCTGGGACAACGACTCTCGAACACCGGGGAGCTGTTTTTT. Its translation is CASSQDLGQRLSNTGELFF.